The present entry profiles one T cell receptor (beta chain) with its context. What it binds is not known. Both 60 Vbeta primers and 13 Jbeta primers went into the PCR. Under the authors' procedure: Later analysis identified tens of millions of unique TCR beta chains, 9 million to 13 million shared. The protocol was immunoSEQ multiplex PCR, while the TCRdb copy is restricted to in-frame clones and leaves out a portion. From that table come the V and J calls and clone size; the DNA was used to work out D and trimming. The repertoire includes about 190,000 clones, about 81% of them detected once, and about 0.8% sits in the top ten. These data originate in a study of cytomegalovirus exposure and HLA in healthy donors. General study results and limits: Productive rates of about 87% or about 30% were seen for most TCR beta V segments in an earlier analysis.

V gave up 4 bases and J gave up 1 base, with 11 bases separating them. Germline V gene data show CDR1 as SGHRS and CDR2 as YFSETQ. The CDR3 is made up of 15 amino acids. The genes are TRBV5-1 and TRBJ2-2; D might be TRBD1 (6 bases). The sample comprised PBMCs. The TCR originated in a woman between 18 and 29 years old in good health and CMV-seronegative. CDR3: CASSEQGENTGELFF. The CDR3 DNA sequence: TGCGCCAGCAGCGAACAGGGTGAGAACACCGGGGAGCTGTTTTTT.